The rows below give T cell receptor beta chains drawn from one sample of a study of TIL therapy for anti-PD-1-resistant metastatic lung cancer. TCRdb's table, derived via immunoSEQ multiplex PCR, lists solely in-frame clones and lacks some. Of some 16,000 clones listed, under 80% are singletons. The sequencing used blood, collected at baseline. Receptors originate from a person between 25 and 79 years old with non-small cell lung cancer. CDR3s include the opening cysteine and the closing phenylalanine or tryptophan. D genes are given only for firm matches. Only some rows state a clone size, as once, few, many or a class for expanded clones.

v_call	d_call	j_call	clone_size	cdr3_nt	cdr3_aa
TRBV28	TRBD1	TRBJ2-7	-	TGTGCCAGCAGGTCGGGACAGGTCTCCTACGAGCAGTACTTC	CASRSGQVSYEQYF
TRBV7-2	TRBD1	TRBJ1-2	-	TGTGCCAGCAGCTTAGGCGGGACAGGGATCTATGGCTACACCTTC	CASSLGGTGIYGYTF
TRBV6-1	TRBD1	TRBJ2-7	-	TGTGCCAGCAGTGAAGCAGTAGGGACAGGGGCCCTCGAGCAGTACTTC	CASSEAVGTGALEQYF
TRBV10-2	-	TRBJ1-4	-	TGCGCCAGTACTCTCAATACAGGGGAAAAACTGTTTTTT	CASTLNTGEKLFF
TRBV6-4	TRBD2	TRBJ2-3	-	TGTGCCAGCAGTCTACTAGCGGGGGCAGATACGCAGTATTTT	CASSLLAGADTQYF
TRBV5-1	TRBD2	TRBJ2-7	-	TGCGCCAGCAGCTCTTGGGCTAGCGGGACCTACGAGCAGTACTTC	CASSSWASGTYEQYF
TRBV7-2	TRBD1	TRBJ1-3	-	TGTGCCAGCAGCCGACGGACAGGTCAATCTGGAAACACCATATATTTT	CASSRRTGQSGNTIYF
TRBV7-2	TRBD2	TRBJ2-5	few	TGTGCCAGCAGCCGATCTAGCGGGGGGGCAGAGACCCAGTACTTC	CASSRSSGGAETQYF
TRBV27	-	TRBJ1-6	-	TGTGCCAGCAGTAGAGAGGGACGCCAGAGCTCCTATAATTCACCCCTCCACTTT	CASSREGRQSSYNSPLHF
TRBV10-3	TRBD1	TRBJ1-2	-	TGTGCCATCAGTGAGTCGACAGGGCGCTATGGCTACACCTTC	CAISESTGRYGYTF
TRBV19	TRBD1	TRBJ2-7	-	TGTGCCAGTAGTTTTCGGACAGGGGCATCCTACGAGCAGTACTTC	CASSFRTGASYEQYF
TRBV5-1	-	TRBJ1-5	-	TGCGCCAGCAGCTTGGAGGTCGGGGTAAATCAGCCCCAGCATTTT	CASSLEVGVNQPQHF
TRBV10-3	TRBD1	TRBJ1-1	-	TGTGCCATCAGCGGACAGGGTGGGACTGAAGCTTTCTTT	CAISGQGGTEAFF
TRBV6-6	-	TRBJ2-7	-	TGTGCCAGCAGTTACCTCGGAACAACCACCTACGAGCAGTACTTC	CASSYLGTTTYEQYF